This T cell receptor beta chain is drawn from a study of regulatory T cells in long-lasting Graves disease. Points from the study as a whole: Accuracy might have suffered from few samples.

The TCR beta library used iRepertoire HTBI primers with Arm-PCR amplification of CDR3. Using its own MiXCR run on the multiplex PCR reads, TCRdb lists one record per CDR3 protein. The table records 400,000 to 550,000 distinct CDR3 sequences, 16% of them present only once. The germline gives CDR1 SGHTA, CDR2 FQGNSA. This CDR3 has 12 amino acids. The germline V and J ends were trimmed by 5 bases and 7 bases, with 12 bases remaining between them. This clonotype has a count of ten or more. Its matching antigen is unknown. Sample time point: newly diagnosed GD, antithyroid drugs for less than 3 months. PBMC RNA was the source of the TCR library. In addition, the sample was reused for a study of T cells in Graves' hyperthyroidism and ophthalmopathy.

This TCR was sampled from a woman aged 25 to 39 with Graves disease. Sequencing was performed on peripheral blood mononuclear cells (PBMCs), taken at new diagnosis, from a patient treated with antithyroid drugs. The chain links TRBV7-2 to TRBJ2-7; D uncertain. In DNA form, the CDR3 reads TGTGCCAGCAGCCTAGGACGGGCAGAGCAGTACTTC. It is translated as CASSLGRAEQYF.